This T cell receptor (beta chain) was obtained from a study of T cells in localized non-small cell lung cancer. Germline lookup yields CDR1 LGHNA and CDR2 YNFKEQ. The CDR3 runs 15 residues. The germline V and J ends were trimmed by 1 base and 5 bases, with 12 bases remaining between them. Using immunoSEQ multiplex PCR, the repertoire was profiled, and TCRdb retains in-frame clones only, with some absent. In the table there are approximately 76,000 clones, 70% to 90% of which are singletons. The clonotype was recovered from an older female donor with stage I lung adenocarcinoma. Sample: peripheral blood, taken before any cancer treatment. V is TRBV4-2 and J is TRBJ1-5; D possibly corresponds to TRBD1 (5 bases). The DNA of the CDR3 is TGTGCCAGCAGCCAAGTATGGGACGGTGATCAGCCCCAGCATTTT. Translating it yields CASSQVWDGDQPQHF.